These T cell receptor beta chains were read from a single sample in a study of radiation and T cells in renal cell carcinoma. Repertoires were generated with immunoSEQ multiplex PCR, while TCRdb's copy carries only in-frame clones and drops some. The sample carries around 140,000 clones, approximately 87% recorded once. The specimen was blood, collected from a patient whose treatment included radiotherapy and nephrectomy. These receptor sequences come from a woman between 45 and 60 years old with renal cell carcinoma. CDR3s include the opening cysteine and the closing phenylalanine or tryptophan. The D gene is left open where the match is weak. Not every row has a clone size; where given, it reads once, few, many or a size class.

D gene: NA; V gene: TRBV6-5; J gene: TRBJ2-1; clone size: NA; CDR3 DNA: TGTGCCAGCAGTTACTCCTGGGGTATCGATGAGCAGTTCTTC; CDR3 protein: CASSYSWGIDEQFF
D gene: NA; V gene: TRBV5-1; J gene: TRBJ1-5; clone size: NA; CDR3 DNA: TGCGCCAGCAGCGCCTACAGCAATCAGCCCCAGCATTTT; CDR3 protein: CASSAYSNQPQHF
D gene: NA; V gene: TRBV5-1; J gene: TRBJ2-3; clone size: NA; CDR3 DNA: TGCGCCAGCAGCTTAAGAATCGGAGCTACAGATACGCAGTATTTT; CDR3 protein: CASSLRIGATDTQYF
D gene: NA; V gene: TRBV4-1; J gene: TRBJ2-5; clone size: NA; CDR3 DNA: TGCGCCAGCAGCCAAGTACACATTGGATTAGAGACCCAGTACTTC; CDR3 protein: CASSQVHIGLETQYF
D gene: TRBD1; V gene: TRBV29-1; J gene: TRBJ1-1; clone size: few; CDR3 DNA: TGCAGCGCCAGGACAGGGTCCACTGAAGCTTTCTTT; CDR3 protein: CSARTGSTEAFF
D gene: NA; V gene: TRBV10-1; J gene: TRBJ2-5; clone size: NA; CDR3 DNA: TGCGCCAGCAGTGCGGGGCCGTGGGAGACCCAGTACTTC; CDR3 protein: CASSAGPWETQYF
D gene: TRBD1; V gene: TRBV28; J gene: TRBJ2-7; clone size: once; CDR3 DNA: TGTGCCAGCAGTTTTAGGGACAGCTACGAGCAGTACTTC; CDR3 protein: CASSFRDSYEQYF
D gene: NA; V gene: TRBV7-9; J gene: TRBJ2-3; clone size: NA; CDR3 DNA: TGTGCCAGCAGCCCCCCGCTGGAGGGGACAGATACGCAGTATTTT; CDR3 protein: CASSPPLEGTDTQYF
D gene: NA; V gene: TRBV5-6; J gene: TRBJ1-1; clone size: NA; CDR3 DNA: TGTGCCAGCAGCTTGGACAGGGACACTGAAGCTTTCTTT; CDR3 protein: CASSLDRDTEAFF
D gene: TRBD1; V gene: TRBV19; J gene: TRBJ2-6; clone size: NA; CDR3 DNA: TGTGCCAGTAGCCTACCTACGGGACAGGGGAGAAAAAGCGGGGCCAACGTCCTGACTTTC; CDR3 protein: CASSLPTGQGRKSGANVLTF